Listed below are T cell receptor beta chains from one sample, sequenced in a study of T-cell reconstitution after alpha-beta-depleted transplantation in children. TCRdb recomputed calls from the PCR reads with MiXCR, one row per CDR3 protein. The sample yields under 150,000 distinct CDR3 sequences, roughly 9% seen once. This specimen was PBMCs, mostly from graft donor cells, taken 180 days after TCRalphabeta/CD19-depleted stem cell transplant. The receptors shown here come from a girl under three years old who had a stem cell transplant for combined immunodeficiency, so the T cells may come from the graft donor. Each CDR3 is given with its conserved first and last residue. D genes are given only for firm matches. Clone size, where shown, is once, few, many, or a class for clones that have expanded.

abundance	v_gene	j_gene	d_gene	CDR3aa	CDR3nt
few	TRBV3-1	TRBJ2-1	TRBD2	CASSQDRLAGGPSSYNEQFF	TGTGCCAGCAGCCAAGATAGACTAGCGGGAGGGCCGAGCTCCTACAATGAGCAGTTCTTC
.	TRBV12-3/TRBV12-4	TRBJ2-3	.	CASSLAQRDWPQYF	TGTGCCAGCAGTTTAGCACAGAGAGACTGGCCGCAGTATTTT
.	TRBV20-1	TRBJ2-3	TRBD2	CSASFTAGGLGDTQYF	TGCAGTGCTAGTTTCACAGCGGGGGGCCTCGGGGATACGCAGTATTTT
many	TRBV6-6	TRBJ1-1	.	CASSYVGTEAFF	TGTGCCAGCAGTTACGTGGGGACAGAAGCTTTCTTT
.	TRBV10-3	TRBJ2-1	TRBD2	CATSGLAGSNNEQFF	TGTGCCACCTCGGGACTAGCGGGATCAAACAATGAGCAGTTCTTC
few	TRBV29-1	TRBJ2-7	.	CSAMTGPSYEQYF	TGCAGCGCTATGACAGGTCCTTCCTACGAGCAGTACTTC
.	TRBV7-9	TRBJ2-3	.	CASSVYIDTQYF	TGTGCCAGCAGCGTATATATAGATACGCAGTATTTT
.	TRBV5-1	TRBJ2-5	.	CASSLGSSVEETQYF	TGCGCCAGCAGCTTGGGCTCTAGCGTTGAAGAGACCCAGTACTTC
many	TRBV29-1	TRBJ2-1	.	CSVGGNEQFF	TGCAGCGTTGGCGGAAATGAGCAGTTCTTC
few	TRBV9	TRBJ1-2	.	CASSVGLQANYGYTF	TGTGCCAGCAGCGTGGGACTACAGGCTAACTATGGCTACACCTTC
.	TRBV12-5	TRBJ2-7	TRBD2	CASGPRVKSTSGSSYEQYF	TGTGCTAGTGGTCCCCGCGTCAAGTCCACTAGCGGGAGCTCCTACGAGCAGTACTTC
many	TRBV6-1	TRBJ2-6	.	CASNWGSGANVLTF	TGTGCCAGCAACTGGGGCTCTGGGGCCAACGTCCTGACTTTC
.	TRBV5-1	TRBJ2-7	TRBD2	CASSFLAGGEGEQYF	TGCGCCAGCAGCTTTCTAGCGGGGGGAGAAGGCGAGCAGTACTTC
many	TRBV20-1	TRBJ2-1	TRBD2	CSAKNSGRDNEQFF	TGCAGTGCTAAGAATAGCGGGAGAGACAATGAGCAGTTCTTC
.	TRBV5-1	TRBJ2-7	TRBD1	CASSSRDRDSEQYF	TGCGCCAGCAGCTCCCGGGACAGGGACTCCGAGCAGTACTTC
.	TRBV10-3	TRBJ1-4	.	CAISEGTRVEKLFF	TGTGCCATCAGTGAGGGCACGAGGGTCGAAAAACTGTTTTTT
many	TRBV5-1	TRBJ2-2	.	CASSPTANTGELFF	TGCGCCAGCAGCCCTACGGCGAACACCGGGGAGCTGTTTTTT